The following is a TCR beta chain sequence with its context. This clone's antigen is unknown. In total, approximately 700 healthy bone marrow donors made up the cohort. At the time of sampling, all cohort members were nominally healthy, though unrecorded immune exposures were likely present. The donor tested CMV seropositive and was one of the 289 seropositive cohort members. A peripheral blood sample was provided by each donor, and peripheral blood mononuclear cells were used for TCR beta sequencing. The Qiagen DNeasy Blood Extraction Kit was used to extract genomic DNA from the blood cell samples. The source of the sample is a study of cytomegalovirus exposure and HLA in healthy donors (dated by TCRdb to about 2017). Turning to the overall study: According to an earlier analysis of a few hundred of the donors, about 179 million T cells yielded some 120 million unique TCR beta sequences and 250 to 350 Gb of sequence data. Several DR-DQ haplotypes were treated as single units for association and clustering because of strong linkage in the cohort. The T cell repertoires of around 730 subjects were profiled by immunosequencing and related to cytomegalovirus serostatus. A later genetic analysis took genome-wide SNP genotypes for about three fifths of the 666 donors and used that subset as a discovery cohort. In an earlier analysis of around 540 of the donors, high-throughput TCR beta sequencing was used to judge whether each TCR beta V gene segment behaved as functional or pseudogenic. An early release covering just under 650 HLA-typed donors comprised about 300 gigabases of sequencing data and around 85 million unique TCR sequences. Besides the first cohort of roughly 660 subjects, a separate validation cohort made up of roughly 120 different subjects was used. Across 398 genotyped donors of the cohort, an average of approximately 240,000 unique TCR beta nucleotide sequences per donor were sequenced, and roughly 20% of those sequences were non-productive. Donor age, sex, ethnicity and CMV serostatus were compiled alongside the repertoire data. Typing coverage varied by locus: about 620-630 donors for A, B, C, DRB1 and DQB1; approximately 500 for DQA1; more than 600 for DPA1; approximately 470 for DPB1. HLA typing included class I and class II loci at four-digit resolution. The later analysis used no new phenotypic data to find candidate immune exposures, relying instead on TCR beta sequences and their occurrence across donors. The aim of the study was to test whether cataloging public T cell receptors could identify signatures of past pathogen exposure. To study patterns of TCR occurrence, a later analysis re-analyzed previously published TCR beta repertoires from 500 to 850 donors and added high-resolution HLA genotyping. Every repertoire in the discovery cohort had been generated on one and the same sequencing platform. The study combined high-throughput TCR immunosequencing, statistical association of individual TCRs with disease status, and machine learning to predict cytomegalovirus infection status. Among the approximately 400 genotyped donors, around 81% belonged to the genetic ancestry cluster associated with self-reported Caucasian donors.

Preparation of the library involved the immunoSEQ multiplex PCR assay. For the multiplex PCR, a mixture combining 60 forward primers for TCR Vbeta segments and 13 reverse primers for TCR Jbeta segments was used. The CDR3 region of rearranged TCR beta genes was amplified from genomic DNA with a multiplex PCR assay. The amplified TCR beta libraries were sequenced on the Illumina HiSeq System as 87-base-pair reads. Turning to the authors' computational methods: A later analysis counted tens of millions of unique TCR beta chains across the 640 or so repertoires, and some 11 million of these chains were shared by at least two donors. Raw reads were error-corrected and collapsed into unique sequences by a nearest-neighbor algorithm in which closely related sequences were merged to remove PCR and sequencing errors. CDR3 sequences were aligned to IMGT reference sequences to assign V, D and J gene segments. For a sequence to be retained, a match of at least six nucleotides was required to both a V gene segment and a J gene segment. A rearrangement was called productive if the CDR3 had no stop codons and remained in frame with V and J, and every other rearrangement was called non-productive. Following IMGT convention, CDR3 was defined as the stretch from the second conserved V-encoded cysteine to the conserved J-encoded phenylalanine. The earlier analysis of about 640 of the donors excluded any sequence lacking an unambiguous match to a single V gene segment. In an earlier analysis of some 590 of the donors, a V segment was called functional when productive rearrangements were above 56.7%, and segregating when the standard deviation between donors exceeded 5%. To diagnose cytomegalovirus status from the catalog of TCR beta chain sequences, a statistical classification framework was built. In a later analysis, V and J genes were assigned by comparing TCR nucleotide sequences against IMGT/GENE-DB human TR gene sequences. The TCRdist pipeline was used in a later analysis to assign CDR3 sequences and most-parsimonious VDJ recombination scenarios. A later analysis defined each TCR beta chain by its CDR3 amino acid sequence plus V-gene family, and excluded reads lacking a unique V-gene family. In a later analysis, 450 to 600 highly shared, low-generation-probability nucleotide sequences were removed to address suspected cross-contamination and a sequencing artifact. For each public chain, a later analysis derived a clonal expansion index from normalized ranks of inferred template counts within each repertoire. In a later analysis, generation probabilities were computed with a VDJ recombination model fitted to out-of-frame rearrangements, and the resulting probabilities were checked against IGoR. In a later analysis, TCR-TCR, TCR-HLA and TCR-CMV co-occurrence was scored with hypergeometric tests, and a repertoire-size bias correction was applied to TCR pairs. A later analysis estimated false discovery rates by permuting HLA or CMV assignments 20 times. In a later analysis, co-occurring TCRs were grouped using DBSCAN, and TCRdist sequence similarity was added for clustering within HLA-allele-positive subsets. For co-occurrence clustering, repertoires with fewer than 30,000 or more than 120,000 public chains were excluded, along with about five repertoires with anomalous nucleotide sharing. In its TCRdb copy, this immuneACCESS table keeps in-frame sequences only and misses some clones. Where compared with another copy, unresolved V genes explain less than half of these, and the others have no known cause. V and J calls and clone size come straight from that table; D and trimming were deduced from the DNA. This sample's table carries about 130,000 clones. Over 1.5% of the sample is taken by the ten largest.

The investigation overall reported the following: Because some donors lacked HLA typing at each locus, the association tests relied only on the typed subset. In a later analysis, HLA-associated TCR beta chains showed more clonal expansion and lower generation probabilities than non-associated chains that were equally common. A group of highly shared sequence variants was considered likely to be a technical artifact of the sequencing pipeline. Three of the identified cytomegalovirus-associated TCR beta chains were confirmed in vitro to be specific for cytomegalovirus antigens. The cohort was sequenced for TCR beta chains only, and without alpha or paired-chain data the features that could be detected were limited. A later analysis found that most CMV-associated TCR beta chains appeared HLA-restricted, with HLA associations seemingly driven largely by CMV exposure. In the study, some 160 TCR beta chains were listed as associated with cytomegalovirus. Because counts were too low, seventeen rarely observed V segments, including chromosome 9 orphons, were excluded from the earlier analysis of around 590 of the donors. According to a later analysis, TCR association rates differed among HLA loci, with DRB1 alleles showing the most associated TCRs and HLA-C alleles showing the fewest. Most TCR sequences were observed very rarely across donors, whereas some public TCRs were present in many individuals. Strong co-occurrence of HLA alleles, especially DR and DQ, made assigning TCR associations to individual alleles difficult. In an earlier analysis of 587 of the donors, most TCR beta V segments appeared in productive rearrangements about 90% or about 30% of the time, broadly matching IMGT annotations. According to a later analysis, parvovirus B19, influenza, CMV and Epstein-Barr virus appeared linked to several top co-occurrence clusters. The classifier was reported to diagnose cytomegalovirus status with high specificity and sensitivity in both the original and validation cohorts. Presence/absence analyses assumed roughly uniform sequencing depth across donors, an assumption that may not hold. In a later analysis, around 15,000 TCR beta sequences were associated with specific HLA alleles at a false discovery rate of 0.05. According to the authors, the approach could potentially be generalized to other disease states and immunological phenotypes. V-gene and J-gene trimming of TCR beta chains was associated with a missense DCLRE1C variant in a later genetic analysis, and the association was replicated in an independent cohort. Some IMGT-functional V segments, including TRBV6-2 and TRBV6-3, could not be distinguished by the 87-base-pair reads and were therefore excluded. A further reported finding was that TCR beta sequences accurately predicted the HLA-A and HLA-B alleles for most subjects in the first cohort. Correlated functional status among segregating V segments might reflect linkage disequilibrium, but an unknown experimental factor could not be ruled out. For the cohort, immune exposure information was limited to CMV serostatus. In a later genetic analysis, fewer N-insertions in productive TCRs were reported among donors in an Asian-associated ancestry cluster than the roughly 710-donor mean.

A distance of 14 bases separates the germline ends of V and J, which lose 4 bases and 10 bases respectively. CDR1 and CDR2 (MNHEY, SMNVEV) derive from the germline V gene (reference sequence). The CDR3, from cysteine to phenylalanine, totals 13 residues. CDR3 DNA only is kept here, 39 bases in frame from base 1. The sequence is built from TRBV27 and TRBJ2-4, with TRBD2 as a weak D call on 6 bases. This TCR was recovered from a woman in her thirties or forties in good health and CMV-seropositive. Sequencing was done on a sample of PBMCs. The CDR3 sequence is CASSSEEGRIQYF. The nucleotides are TGTGCCAGCAGTTCAGAGGAGGGAAGGATTCAGTACTTC.